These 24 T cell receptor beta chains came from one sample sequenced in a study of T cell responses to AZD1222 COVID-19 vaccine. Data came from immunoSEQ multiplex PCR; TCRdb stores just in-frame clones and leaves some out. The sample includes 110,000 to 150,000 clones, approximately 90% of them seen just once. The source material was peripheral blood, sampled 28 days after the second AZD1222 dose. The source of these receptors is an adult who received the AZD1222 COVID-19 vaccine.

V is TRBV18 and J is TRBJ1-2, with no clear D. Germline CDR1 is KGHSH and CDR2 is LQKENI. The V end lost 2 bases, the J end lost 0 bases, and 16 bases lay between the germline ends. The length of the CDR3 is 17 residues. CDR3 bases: TGTGCCAGCTCACCAACCAGCTACAGTATCTCTAACTATGGCTACACCTTC. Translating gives CASSPTSYSISNYGYTF.

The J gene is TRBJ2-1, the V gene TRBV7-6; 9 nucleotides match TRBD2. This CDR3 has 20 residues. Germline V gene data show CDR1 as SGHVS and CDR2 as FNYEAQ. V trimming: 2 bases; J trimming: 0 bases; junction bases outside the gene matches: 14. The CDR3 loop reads CASSLRSGTSFTSSYNEQFF. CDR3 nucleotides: TGTGCCAGCAGCTTACGTTCCGGGACTAGCTTTACGAGCTCCTACAATGAGCAGTTCTTC.

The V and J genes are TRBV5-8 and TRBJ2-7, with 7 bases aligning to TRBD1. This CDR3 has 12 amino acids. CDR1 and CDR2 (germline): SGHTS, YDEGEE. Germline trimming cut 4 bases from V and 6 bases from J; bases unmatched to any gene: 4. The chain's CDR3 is CASSRQGSEQYF. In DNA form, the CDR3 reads TGTGCCAGCAGCCGACAGGGTTCCGAGCAGTACTTC.

CDR3 in DNA: TGTGCCAGCAGTTTACGACTAGCGGGGAGCACAGATACGCAGTATTTT. Amino acid sequence: CASSLRLAGSTDTQYF. This chain uses TRBV28 with TRBJ2-3, with 11 bases aligning to TRBD2. The V and J ends lost 2 bases and 0 bases, in that order; junction bases with no gene match: 1. The CDR3 contains 16 residues. Germline V gene lookup returns CDR1 MDHEN and CDR2 SYDVKM.

The DNA for the CDR3 is TGTGCCAGTAGTGCTTGGGGGCGAAAAACCTTC. Protein sequence: CASSAWGRKTF. The J gene is TRBJ1-2, the V gene TRBV19; tentative D call: TRBD1 (6 bases). From germline, CDR1 is LNHDA and CDR2 SQIVND (reference sequence). The CDR3 is 11 amino acids. Trimming shortened V by 5 bases and J by 14 bases, and 15 bases separated the two germline ends.

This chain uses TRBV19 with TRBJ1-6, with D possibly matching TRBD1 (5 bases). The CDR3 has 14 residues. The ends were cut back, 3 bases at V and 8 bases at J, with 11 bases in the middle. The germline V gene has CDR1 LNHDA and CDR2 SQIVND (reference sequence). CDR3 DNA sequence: TGTGCCAGTAGTATCACAGGTTATGATTCACCCCTCCACTTT. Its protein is CASSITGYDSPLHF.

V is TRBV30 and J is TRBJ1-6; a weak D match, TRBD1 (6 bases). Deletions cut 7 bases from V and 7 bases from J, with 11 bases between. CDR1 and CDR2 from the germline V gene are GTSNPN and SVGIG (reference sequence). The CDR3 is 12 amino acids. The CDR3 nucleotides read TGTGCCTCTGGACAGTTCAATTCACCCCTCCACTTT. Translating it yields CASGQFNSPLHF.

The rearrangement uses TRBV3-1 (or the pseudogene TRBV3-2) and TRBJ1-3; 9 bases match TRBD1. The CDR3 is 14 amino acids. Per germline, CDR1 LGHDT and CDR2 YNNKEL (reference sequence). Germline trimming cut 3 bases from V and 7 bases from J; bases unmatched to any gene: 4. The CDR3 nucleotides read TGTGCCAGCAGCCATGGACAGGGGCTCAACACCATATATTTT. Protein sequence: CASSHGQGLNTIYF.

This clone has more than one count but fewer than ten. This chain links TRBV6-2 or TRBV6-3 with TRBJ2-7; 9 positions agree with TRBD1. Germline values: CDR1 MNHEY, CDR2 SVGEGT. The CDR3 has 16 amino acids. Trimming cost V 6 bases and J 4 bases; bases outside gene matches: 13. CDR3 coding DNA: TGTGCCAGCAGCACCGAGGGACAGGGTGATGAATACGAGCAGTACTTC. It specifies CASSTEGQGDEYEQYF.

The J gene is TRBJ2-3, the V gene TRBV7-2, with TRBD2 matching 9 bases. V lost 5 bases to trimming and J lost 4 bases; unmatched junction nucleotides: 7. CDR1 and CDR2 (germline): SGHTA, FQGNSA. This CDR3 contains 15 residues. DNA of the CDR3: TGTGCCAGCAGCCTGAGCGGGGGGATCCCAGATACGCAGTATTTT. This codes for CASSLSGGIPDTQYF.

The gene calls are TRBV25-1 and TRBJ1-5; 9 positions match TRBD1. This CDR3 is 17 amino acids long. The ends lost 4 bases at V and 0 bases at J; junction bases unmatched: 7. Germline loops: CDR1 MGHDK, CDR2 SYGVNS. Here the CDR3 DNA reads TGTGCCAGCAGTGCGGCCGGGACAGGGAATAGCAATCAGCCCCAGCATTTT. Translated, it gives CASSAAGTGNSNQPQHF.

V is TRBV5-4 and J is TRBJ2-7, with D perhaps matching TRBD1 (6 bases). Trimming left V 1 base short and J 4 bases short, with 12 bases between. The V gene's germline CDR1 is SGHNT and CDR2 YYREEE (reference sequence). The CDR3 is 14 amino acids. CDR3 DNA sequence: TGTGCCAGCAGCTTGAGGGGGACGAGATACGAGCAGTACTTC. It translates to CASSLRGTRYEQYF.

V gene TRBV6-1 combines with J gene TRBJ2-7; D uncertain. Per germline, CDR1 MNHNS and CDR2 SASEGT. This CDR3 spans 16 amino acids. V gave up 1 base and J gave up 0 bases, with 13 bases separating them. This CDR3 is CASSEGKGFTSYEQYF. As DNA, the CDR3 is TGTGCCAGCAGTGAAGGGAAAGGGTTCACCTCCTACGAGCAGTACTTC.

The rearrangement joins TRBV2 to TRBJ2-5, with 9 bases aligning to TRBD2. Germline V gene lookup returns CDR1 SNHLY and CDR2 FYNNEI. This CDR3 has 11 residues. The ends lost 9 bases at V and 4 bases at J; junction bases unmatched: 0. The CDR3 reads CARLAGETQYF. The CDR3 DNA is TGTGCCAGACTAGCGGGAGAGACCCAGTACTTC.

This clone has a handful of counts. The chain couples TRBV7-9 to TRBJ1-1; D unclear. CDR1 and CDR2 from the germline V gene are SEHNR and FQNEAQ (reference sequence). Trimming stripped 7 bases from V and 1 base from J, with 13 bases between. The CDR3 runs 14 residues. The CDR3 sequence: CASIHGLKNTEAFF. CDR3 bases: TGTGCCAGCATCCACGGACTGAAGAACACTGAAGCTTTCTTT. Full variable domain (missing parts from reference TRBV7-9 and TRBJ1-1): DTGVSQNPRHKITKRGQNVTFRCDPISEHNRLYWYRQTLGQGPEFLTYFQNEAQLEKSRLLSDRFSAERPKGSFSTLEIQRTEQGDSAMYLCASIHGLKNTEAFFGQGTRLTVV.

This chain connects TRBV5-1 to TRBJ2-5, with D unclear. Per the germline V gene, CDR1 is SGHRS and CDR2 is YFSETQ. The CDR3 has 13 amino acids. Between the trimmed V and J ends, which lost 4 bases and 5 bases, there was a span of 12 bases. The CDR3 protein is CASSAAQMETQYF. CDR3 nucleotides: TGCGCCAGCAGCGCCGCGCAAATGGAGACCCAGTACTTC.

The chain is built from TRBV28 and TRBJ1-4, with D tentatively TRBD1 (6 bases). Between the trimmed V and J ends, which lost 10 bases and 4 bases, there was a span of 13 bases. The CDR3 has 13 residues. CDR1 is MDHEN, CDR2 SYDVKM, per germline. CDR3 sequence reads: CATRTVNNEKLFF. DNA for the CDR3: TGTGCCACGAGGACAGTAAATAATGAAAAACTGTTTTTT.

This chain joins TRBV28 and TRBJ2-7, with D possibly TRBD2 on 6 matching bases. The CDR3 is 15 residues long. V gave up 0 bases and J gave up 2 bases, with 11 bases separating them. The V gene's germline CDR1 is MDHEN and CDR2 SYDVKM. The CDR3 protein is CASSLWGGAAYEQYF. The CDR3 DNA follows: TGTGCCAGCAGTTTATGGGGCGGGGCCGCCTACGAGCAGTACTTC. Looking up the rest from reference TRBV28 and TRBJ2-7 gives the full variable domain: DVKVTQSSRYLVKRTGEKVFLECVQDMDHENMFWYRQDPGLGLRLIYFSYDVKMKEKGDIPEGYSVSREKKERFSLILESASTNQTSMYLCASSLWGGAAYEQYFGPGTRLTVT.

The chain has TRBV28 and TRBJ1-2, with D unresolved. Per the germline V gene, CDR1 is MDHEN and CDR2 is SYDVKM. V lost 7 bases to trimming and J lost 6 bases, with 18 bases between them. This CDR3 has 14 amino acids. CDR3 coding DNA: TGTGCCAGCAACCCCTTCACAGTGGACGATGGCTACACCTTC. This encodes CASNPFTVDDGYTF.

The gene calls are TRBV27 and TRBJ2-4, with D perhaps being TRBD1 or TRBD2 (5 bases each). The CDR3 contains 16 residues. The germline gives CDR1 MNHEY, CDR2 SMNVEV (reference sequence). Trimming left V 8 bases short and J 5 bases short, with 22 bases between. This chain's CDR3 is CASRKVGDSPENIQYF. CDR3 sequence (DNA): TGTGCCAGCCGAAAGGTGGGAGACAGTCCGGAAAACATTCAGTACTTC.

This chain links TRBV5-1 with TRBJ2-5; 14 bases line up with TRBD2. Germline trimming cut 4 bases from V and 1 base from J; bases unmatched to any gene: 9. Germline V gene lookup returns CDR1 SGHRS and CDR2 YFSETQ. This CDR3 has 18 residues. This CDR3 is CASSRYYGLAGGQETQYF. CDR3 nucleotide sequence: TGCGCCAGCAGCCGGTACTATGGACTAGCGGGGGGCCAAGAGACCCAGTACTTC.

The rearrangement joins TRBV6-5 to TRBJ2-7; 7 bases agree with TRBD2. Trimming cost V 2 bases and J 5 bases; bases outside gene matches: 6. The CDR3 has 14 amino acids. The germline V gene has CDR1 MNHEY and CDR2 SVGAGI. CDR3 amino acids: CASSYGGGRNEQYF. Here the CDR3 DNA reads TGTGCCAGCAGTTACGGGGGAGGGAGGAACGAGCAGTACTTC.

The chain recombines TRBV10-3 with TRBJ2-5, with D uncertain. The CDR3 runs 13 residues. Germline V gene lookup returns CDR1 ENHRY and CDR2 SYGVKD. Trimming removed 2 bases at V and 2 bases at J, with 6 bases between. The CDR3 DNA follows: TGTGCCATCAGTGAGGCAGTTCAAGAGACCCAGTACTTC. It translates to CAISEAVQETQYF.

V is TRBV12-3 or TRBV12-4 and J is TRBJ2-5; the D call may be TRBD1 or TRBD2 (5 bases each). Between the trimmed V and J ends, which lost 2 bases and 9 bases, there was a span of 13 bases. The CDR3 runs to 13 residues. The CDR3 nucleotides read TGTGCCAGCAGTTTACGGGACGAAGGGGCCCAGTACTTC. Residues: CASSLRDEGAQYF.